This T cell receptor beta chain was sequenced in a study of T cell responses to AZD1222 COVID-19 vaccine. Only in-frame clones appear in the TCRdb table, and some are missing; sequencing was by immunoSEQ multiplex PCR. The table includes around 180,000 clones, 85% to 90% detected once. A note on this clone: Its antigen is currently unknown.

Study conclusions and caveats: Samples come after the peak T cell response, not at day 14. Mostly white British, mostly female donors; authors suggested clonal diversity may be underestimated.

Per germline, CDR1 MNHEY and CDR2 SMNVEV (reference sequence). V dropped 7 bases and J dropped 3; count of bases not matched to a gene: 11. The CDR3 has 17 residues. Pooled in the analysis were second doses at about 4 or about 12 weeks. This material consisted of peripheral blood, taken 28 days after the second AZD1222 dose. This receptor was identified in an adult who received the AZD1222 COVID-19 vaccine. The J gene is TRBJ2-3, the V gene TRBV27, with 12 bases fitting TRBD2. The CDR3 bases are TGTGCCAGCAAAAGTGCTAGCGGGAGGGCCTTAACAGATACGCAGTATTTT. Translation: CASKSASGRALTDTQYF.